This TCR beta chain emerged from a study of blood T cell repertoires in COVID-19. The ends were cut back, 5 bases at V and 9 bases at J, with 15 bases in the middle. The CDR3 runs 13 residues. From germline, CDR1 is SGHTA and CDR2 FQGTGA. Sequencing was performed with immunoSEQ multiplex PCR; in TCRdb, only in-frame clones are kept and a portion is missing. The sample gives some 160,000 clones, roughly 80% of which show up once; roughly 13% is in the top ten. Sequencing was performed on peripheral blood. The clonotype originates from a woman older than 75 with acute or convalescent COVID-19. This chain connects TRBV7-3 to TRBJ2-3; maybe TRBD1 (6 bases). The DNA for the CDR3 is TGTGCCAGCAGCCCGGGTGAGGGGGACACGCAGTATTTT. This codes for CASSPGEGDTQYF.